The 11 T cell receptor beta chains in this list originate from one sample, sequenced in a study of cytotoxic CD8 clonotypes in ibrutinib-treated CLL. Method: immunoSEQ multiplex PCR; TCRdb's copy keeps in-frame clones and lacks some. The profile shows some 93,000 clones, almost 80% of them singletons. Sequencing was performed on PBMCs, taken after 12 months of ibrutinib treatment. All receptors come from a human donor with chronic lymphocytic leukemia.

The sample holds a few counts of this clone. The chain uses TRBV4-1 and TRBJ1-5; no clear D. Trimming took off 0 bases at V and 10 bases at J, with 7 bases between the two ends. This CDR3 contains 12 residues. The germline V gene has CDR1 MGHRA and CDR2 YSYEKL. CDR3 loop: CASSQDHGPQHF. CDR3 DNA: TGCGCCAGCAGCCAAGATCACGGACCCCAGCATTTT.

The chain combines TRBV7-2 with TRBJ2-5; no clear D gene. Germline V gene data show CDR1 as SGHTA and CDR2 as FQGNSA. V was clipped by 5 bases and J by 4 bases, with 14 bases between them. The CDR3 spans 14 residues. The CDR3 is CASSPGRARETQYF. CDR3 coding DNA: TGTGCCAGCAGCCCCGGTCGGGCTAGAGAGACCCAGTACTTC.

This clone came up once. The chain uses TRBV7-3 and TRBJ2-3; D is ambiguous. CDR1 and CDR2 from the germline V gene are SGHTA and FQGTGA. CDR3 length: 14 residues. V lost 9 bases and J 2 bases, leaving 15 bases between the germline ends. The CDR3 reads CASKSDVITDTQYF. The CDR3 DNA sequence: TGTGCCAGTAAATCGGACGTGATCACAGATACGCAGTATTTT.

V gene TRBV2 combines with J gene TRBJ1-2, with D unresolved. Germline V gene sequence: CDR1 SNHLY, CDR2 FYNNEI. CDR3 size: 14 residues. Trimming cost V 7 bases and J 8 bases, with 20 bases left between them. CDR3: CASNLGPFSKGYTF. DNA for the CDR3: TGTGCCAGCAACCTAGGACCTTTCTCGAAAGGCTACACCTTC.

The chain has TRBV7-3 and TRBJ1-2; weak D call: TRBD1 (5 bases). The germline V and J ends were trimmed by 4 bases and 8 bases, with 17 bases remaining between them. CDR1 and CDR2 (germline): SGHTA, FQGTGA. The CDR3 has 14 residues. CDR3 in amino acids: CASSSGAGTTGYTF. CDR3 sequence (DNA): TGTGCCAGCAGCTCTGGAGCCGGGACGACCGGCTACACCTTC.

Written as DNA, the CDR3 is TGTGCCATCTTCCGGGACTTTTACAATGAGCAGTTCTTC. Residues: CAIFRDFYNEQFF. The chain uses TRBV10-3 and TRBJ2-1, with D possibly being TRBD2 (6 bases). The CDR3 has 13 residues. V lost 8 bases, J lost 4 bases, and 12 bases lay in between. Germline values: CDR1 ENHRY, CDR2 SYGVKD.

The chain has TRBV5-1 and TRBJ1-4, with 8 bases identical to TRBD1. The germline CDR1 and CDR2 sequences are SGHRS and YFSETQ. The junction had 5 bases not matched to a gene; V was cut back by 4 bases and J by 0 bases. The CDR3 runs to 16 residues. This chain's CDR3 is CASSEQGQATNEKLFF. CDR3 DNA sequence: TGCGCCAGCAGCGAACAGGGACAGGCAACTAATGAAAAACTGTTTTTT.

This chain joins TRBV11-3 and TRBJ1-1, with a weak D call TRBD1 (6 bases). CDR3 size: 14 residues. The V gene's germline CDR1 is SGHNT and CDR2 YENEEA. V was trimmed by 0 bases and J by 11 bases, leaving 16 bases between them. The CDR3 sequence is CASSLDPQGGVAFF. The DNA of the CDR3 is TGTGCCAGCAGCTTAGATCCACAGGGTGGGGTGGCTTTCTTT.

This clone was seen once. The CDR3 DNA reads TGTGCCTGGAGTGGGCAGAAGAATACTTACGAGCAGTACTTC. It specifies CAWSGQKNTYEQYF. The chain is built from TRBV30 and TRBJ2-7; D remains unclear. Per the germline V gene, CDR1 is GTSNPN and CDR2 is SVGIG (reference sequence). V lost 1 base to trimming and J lost 4 bases, with 14 bases between them. CDR3 size: 14 residues. Complete variable domain (other parts from reference TRBV30 and TRBJ2-7): SQTIHQWPATLVQPVGSPLSLECTVEGTSNPNLYWYRQAAGRGLQLLFYSVGIGQISSEVPQNLSASRPQDRQFILSSKKLLLSDSGFYLCAWSGQKNTYEQYFGPGTRLTVT.

J is TRBJ2-7 and V is TRBV9; weak D call: TRBD1 (7 bases). In germline, CDR1 is SGDLS, CDR2 YYNGEE. The germline V and J ends were trimmed by 0 bases and 4 bases, with 11 bases remaining between them. The CDR3 consists of 14 residues. The DNA for the CDR3 is TGTGCCAGCAGCGTAGCTGCAGGGGGGTACGAGCAGTACTTC. Its translation is CASSVAAGGYEQYF.

The chain links TRBV2 to TRBJ2-7; tentative D call: TRBD1 (5 bases). The CDR3 spans 15 residues. V lost 2 bases to trimming and J lost 0 bases, with 11 bases between them. Germline V gives CDR1 SNHLY, CDR2 FYNNEI. The CDR3 sequence: CASSEFGQGSYEQYF. The CDR3 nucleotides read TGTGCCAGCAGTGAATTTGGGCAGGGCTCCTACGAGCAGTACTTC.